This entry describes one T cell receptor beta chain. This sample is drawn from a study of blood T cell repertoires in COVID-19. Germline values: CDR1 LGHDT, CDR2 YNNKEL (reference sequence). V was cut by 0 bases and J by 2 bases, with 11 bases left in between. The CDR3 extends over 15 amino acids. The table came from immunoSEQ multiplex PCR; TCRdb's copy has only in-frame clones and leaves some out. The table lists over 200,000 clones, 80% to 90% of them singletons. V is TRBV3-1 (or the pseudogene TRBV3-2) and J is TRBJ2-7; D might be TRBD1 (6 bases). The TCR sequence derives from a woman between 50 and 59 years old in a cohort exposed to, infected with or recovered from COVID-19 (not recorded which). The sequenced sample was PBMCs or T cells enriched from blood (not recorded which). The CDR3 sequence: CASSQDPYRAYEQYF. The DNA for the CDR3 is TGTGCCAGCAGCCAAGATCCTTACAGGGCCTACGAGCAGTACTTC.